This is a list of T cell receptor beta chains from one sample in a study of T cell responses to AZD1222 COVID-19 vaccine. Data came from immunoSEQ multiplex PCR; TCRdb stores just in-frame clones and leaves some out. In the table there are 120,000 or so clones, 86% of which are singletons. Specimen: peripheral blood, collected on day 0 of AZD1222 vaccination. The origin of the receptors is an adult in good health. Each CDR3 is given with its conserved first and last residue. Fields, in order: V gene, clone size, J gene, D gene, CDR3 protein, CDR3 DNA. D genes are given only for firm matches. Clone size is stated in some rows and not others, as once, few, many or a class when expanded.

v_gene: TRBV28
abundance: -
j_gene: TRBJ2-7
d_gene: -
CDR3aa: CAVGSGNYEQYF
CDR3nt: TGTGCTGTAGGAAGCGGAAACTACGAGCAGTACTTC

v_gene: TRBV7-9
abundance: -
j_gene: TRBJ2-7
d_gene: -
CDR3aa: CASSSHLTGSYEQYF
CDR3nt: TGTGCCAGCAGCTCCCACCTGACAGGTTCCTACGAGCAGTACTTC

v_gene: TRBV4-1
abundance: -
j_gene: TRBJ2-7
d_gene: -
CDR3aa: CASSSVIREQYF
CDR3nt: TGCGCCAGCAGCTCCGTGATCCGCGAGCAGTACTTC

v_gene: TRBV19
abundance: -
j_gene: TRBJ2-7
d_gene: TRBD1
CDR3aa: CASSAPGQGFDEQYF
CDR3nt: TGTGCCAGTAGTGCCCCGGGACAGGGATTTGACGAGCAGTACTTC

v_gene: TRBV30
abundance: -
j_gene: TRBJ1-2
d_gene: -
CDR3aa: CAWSASGVGYTF
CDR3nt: TGTGCCTGGAGTGCTTCCGGGGTTGGCTACACCTTC

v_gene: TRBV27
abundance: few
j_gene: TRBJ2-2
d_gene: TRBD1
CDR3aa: CASWAGTGTGELFF
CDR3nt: TGTGCCAGCTGGGCCGGGACAGGGACCGGGGAGCTGTTTTTT

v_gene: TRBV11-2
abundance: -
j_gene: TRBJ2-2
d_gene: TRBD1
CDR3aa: CASSLQGALNTGELFF
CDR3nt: TGTGCCAGCAGCTTGCAGGGGGCTTTAAACACCGGGGAGCTGTTTTTT

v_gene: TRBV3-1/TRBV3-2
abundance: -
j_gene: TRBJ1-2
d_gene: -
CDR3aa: CASSQEFGRGGYTF
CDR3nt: TGTGCCAGCAGCCAAGAGTTTGGTCGAGGGGGCTACACCTTC

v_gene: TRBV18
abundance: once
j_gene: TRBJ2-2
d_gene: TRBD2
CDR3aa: CASCRTSGVNTGELFF
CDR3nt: TGTGCCAGCTGCCGGACTAGCGGAGTGAACACCGGGGAGCTGTTTTTT

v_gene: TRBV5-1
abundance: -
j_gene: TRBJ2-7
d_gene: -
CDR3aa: CASSLESSYEQYF
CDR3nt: TGCGCCAGCAGCTTGGAGTCCTCCTACGAGCAGTACTTC

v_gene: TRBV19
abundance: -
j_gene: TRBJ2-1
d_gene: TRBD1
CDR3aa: CASSGRGTGQFF
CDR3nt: TGTGCCAGTAGCGGAAGGGGGACAGGGCAGTTCTTC

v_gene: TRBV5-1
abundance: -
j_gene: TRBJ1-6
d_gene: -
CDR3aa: CASSESSYNSPLHF
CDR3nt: TGCGCCAGCAGCGAAAGCTCCTATAATTCACCCCTCCACTTT

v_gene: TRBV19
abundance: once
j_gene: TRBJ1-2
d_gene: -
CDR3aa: CASSPQEWGYTF
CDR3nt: TGTGCCAGTAGTCCCCAGGAGTGGGGCTACACCTTC

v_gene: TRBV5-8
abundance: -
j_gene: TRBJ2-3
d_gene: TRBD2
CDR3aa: CASSLLGGGSDTQYF
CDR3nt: TGTGCCAGCAGCTTACTCGGCGGGGGATCCGATACGCAGTATTTT

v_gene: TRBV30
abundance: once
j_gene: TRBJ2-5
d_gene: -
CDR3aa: CAWNRATVETQYF
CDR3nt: TGTGCCTGGAACAGGGCCACTGTGGAGACCCAGTACTTC

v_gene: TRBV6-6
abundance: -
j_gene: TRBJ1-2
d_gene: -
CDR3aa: CASSSSAGHSYGYTF
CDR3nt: TGTGCCAGCAGTTCGTCTGCGGGACATAGCTATGGCTACACCTTC

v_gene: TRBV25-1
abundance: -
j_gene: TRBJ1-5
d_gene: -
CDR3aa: CASSEFGNQPQHF
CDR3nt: TGTGCCAGCAGTGAATTCGGAAATCAGCCCCAGCATTTT

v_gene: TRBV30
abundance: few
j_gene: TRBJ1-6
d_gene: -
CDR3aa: CAWSEGGLNSPLHF
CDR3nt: TGTGCCTGGAGTGAGGGAGGACTTAATTCACCCCTCCACTTT

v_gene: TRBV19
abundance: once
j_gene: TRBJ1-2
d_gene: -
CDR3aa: CASSIGTSPGGYTF
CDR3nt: TGTGCCAGTAGTATTGGGACGTCCCCGGGTGGCTACACCTTC

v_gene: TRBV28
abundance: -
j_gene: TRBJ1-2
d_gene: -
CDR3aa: CASSLQGLYGYTF
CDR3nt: TGTGCCAGCAGTTTGCAGGGACTTTATGGCTACACCTTC

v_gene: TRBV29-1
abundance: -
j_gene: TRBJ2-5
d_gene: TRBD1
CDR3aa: CSVELRDRVIGETQYF
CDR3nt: TGCAGCGTAGAGCTCCGGGACAGGGTAATCGGAGAGACCCAGTACTTC

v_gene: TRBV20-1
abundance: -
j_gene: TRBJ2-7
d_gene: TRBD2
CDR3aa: CSARPSGRAYF
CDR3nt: TGCAGTGCTAGACCTAGCGGGAGAGCGTACTTC

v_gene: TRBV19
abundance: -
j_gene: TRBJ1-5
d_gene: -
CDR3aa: CASSILSQAGLGNQPQHF
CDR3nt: TGTGCCAGTAGTATCCTCTCTCAGGCTGGTTTGGGCAATCAGCCCCAGCATTTT

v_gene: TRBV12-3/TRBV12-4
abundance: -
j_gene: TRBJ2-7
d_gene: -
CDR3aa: CASSFTPPYEQYF
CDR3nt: TGTGCCAGCAGTTTTACCCCTCCCTACGAGCAGTACTTC

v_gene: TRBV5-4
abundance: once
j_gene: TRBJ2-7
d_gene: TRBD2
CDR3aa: CASSLLGTSGSYEQYF
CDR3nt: TGTGCCAGCAGCCTGTTAGGGACTAGCGGGAGCTACGAGCAGTACTTC

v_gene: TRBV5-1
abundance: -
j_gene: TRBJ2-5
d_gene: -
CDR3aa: CASSLGGGGMKTQYF
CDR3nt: TGCGCCAGCAGCCTGGGGGGAGGGGGCATGAAGACCCAGTACTTC

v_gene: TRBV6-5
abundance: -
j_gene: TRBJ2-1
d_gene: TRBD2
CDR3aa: CARGWRGGEQFF
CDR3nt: TGTGCCAGGGGGTGGAGGGGAGGGGAGCAGTTCTTC

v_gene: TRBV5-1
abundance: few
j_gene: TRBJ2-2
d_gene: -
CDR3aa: CASSPPGKSNTGELFF
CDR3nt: TGCGCCAGCAGCCCCCCAGGGAAATCGAACACCGGGGAGCTGTTTTTT

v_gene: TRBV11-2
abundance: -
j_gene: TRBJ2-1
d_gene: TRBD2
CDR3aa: CASSLVRGVYNEQFF
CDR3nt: TGTGCCAGCAGCTTAGTTCGGGGGGTTTACAATGAGCAGTTCTTC

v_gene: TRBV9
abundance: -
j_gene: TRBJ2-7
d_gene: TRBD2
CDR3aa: CASSREAGVIGEQYF
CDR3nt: TGTGCCAGCAGCCGAGAAGCGGGAGTGATTGGCGAGCAGTACTTC

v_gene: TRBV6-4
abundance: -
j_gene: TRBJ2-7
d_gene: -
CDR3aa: CASSDTAGNRYEQYF
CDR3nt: TGTGCCAGCAGTGACACCGCCGGGAACCGCTACGAGCAGTACTTC

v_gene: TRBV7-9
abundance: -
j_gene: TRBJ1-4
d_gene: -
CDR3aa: CASSLMATNEKLFF
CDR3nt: TGTGCCAGCAGCTTAATGGCAACTAATGAAAAACTGTTTTTT

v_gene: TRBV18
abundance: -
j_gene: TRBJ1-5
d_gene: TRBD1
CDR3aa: CASSLQGAESNQPQHF
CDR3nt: TGTGCCAGCTCCCTACAGGGGGCGGAGAGCAATCAGCCCCAGCATTTT

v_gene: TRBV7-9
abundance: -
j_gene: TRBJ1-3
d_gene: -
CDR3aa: CASSLDSLRGNTIYF
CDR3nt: TGTGCCAGCAGCCTTGACTCCCTAAGGGGGAACACCATATATTTT

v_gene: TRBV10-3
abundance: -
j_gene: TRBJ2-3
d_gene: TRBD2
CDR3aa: CAIRSGSGGPPSTDTQYF
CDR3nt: TGTGCCATCAGGTCGGGTAGCGGGGGGCCACCTAGCACAGATACGCAGTATTTT

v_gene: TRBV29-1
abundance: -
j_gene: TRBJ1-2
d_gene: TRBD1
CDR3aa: CSVDEQGKGYTF
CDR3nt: TGCAGCGTTGACGAACAGGGGAAGGGCTACACCTTC

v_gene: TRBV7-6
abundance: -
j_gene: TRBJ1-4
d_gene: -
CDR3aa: CASSLWAGTNEKLFF
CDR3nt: TGTGCCAGCAGCCTATGGGCGGGCACTAATGAAAAACTGTTTTTT

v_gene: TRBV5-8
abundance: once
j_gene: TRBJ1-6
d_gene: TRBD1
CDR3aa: CASSSRTGLNSPLHF
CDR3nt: TGTGCCAGCAGCTCCAGGACAGGGCTTAATTCACCCCTCCACTTT

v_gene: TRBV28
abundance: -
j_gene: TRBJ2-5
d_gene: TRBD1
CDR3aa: CASSRPGQGEETQYF
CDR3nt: TGTGCCAGCAGTCGTCCGGGACAGGGGGAAGAGACCCAGTACTTC

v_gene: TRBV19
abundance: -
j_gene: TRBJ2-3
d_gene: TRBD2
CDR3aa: CASSIGTSGGAFTDTQYF
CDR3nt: TGTGCCAGTAGTATCGGGACTAGCGGGGGGGCTTTCACAGATACGCAGTATTTT

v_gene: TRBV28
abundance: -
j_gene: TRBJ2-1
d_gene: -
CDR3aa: CASSPSTGAYNEQFF
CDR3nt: TGTGCCAGCAGTCCCTCCACCGGGGCCTACAATGAGCAGTTCTTC

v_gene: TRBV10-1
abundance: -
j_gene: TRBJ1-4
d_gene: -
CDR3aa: CASSESAKGKLFF
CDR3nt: TGCGCCAGCAGTGAATCGGCCAAAGGAAAACTGTTTTTT

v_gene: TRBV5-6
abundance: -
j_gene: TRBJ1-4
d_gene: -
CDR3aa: CASSQGSTTNEKLFF
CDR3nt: TGTGCCAGCAGCCAAGGGTCTACTACTAATGAAAAACTGTTTTTT

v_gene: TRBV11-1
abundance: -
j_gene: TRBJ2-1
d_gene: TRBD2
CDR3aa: CASSHPLAGVREQFF
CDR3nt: TGTGCCAGCAGCCACCCACTAGCGGGAGTTCGGGAGCAGTTCTTC

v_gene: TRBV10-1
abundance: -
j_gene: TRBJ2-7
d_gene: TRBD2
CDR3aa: CASERGHYEQYF
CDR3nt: TGCGCCAGTGAGCGGGGGCACTACGAGCAGTACTTC

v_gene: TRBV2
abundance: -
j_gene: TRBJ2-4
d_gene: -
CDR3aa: CASSEQGVGLAKNIQYF
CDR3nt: TGTGCCAGCAGTGAACAGGGAGTGGGATTAGCCAAAAACATTCAGTACTTC

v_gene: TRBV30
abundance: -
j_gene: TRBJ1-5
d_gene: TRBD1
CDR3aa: CAWSRQGSQPQHF
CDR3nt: TGTGCCTGGAGTAGACAGGGTAGTCAGCCCCAGCATTTT

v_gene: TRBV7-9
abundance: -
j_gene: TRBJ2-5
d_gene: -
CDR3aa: CASSPTRQETQYF
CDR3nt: TGTGCCAGCAGCCCAACACGACAAGAGACCCAGTACTTC

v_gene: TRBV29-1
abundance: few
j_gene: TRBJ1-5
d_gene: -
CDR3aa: CSVGGGPNQPQHF
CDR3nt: TGCAGCGTTGGAGGGGGGCCCAATCAGCCCCAGCATTTT

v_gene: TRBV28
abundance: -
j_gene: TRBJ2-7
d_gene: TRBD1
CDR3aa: CASRQGANEQYF
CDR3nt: TGTGCCAGCAGACAGGGGGCCAACGAGCAGTACTTC

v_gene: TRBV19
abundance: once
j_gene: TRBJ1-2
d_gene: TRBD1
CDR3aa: CASIRAGDSVYGYTF
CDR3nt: TGTGCCAGTATCAGAGCTGGGGACAGCGTCTATGGCTACACCTTC

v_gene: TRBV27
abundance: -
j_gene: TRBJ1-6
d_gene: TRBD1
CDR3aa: CASSTTGQAYNSPLHF
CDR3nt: TGTGCCAGCAGTACGACGGGACAGGCCTATAATTCACCCCTCCACTTT

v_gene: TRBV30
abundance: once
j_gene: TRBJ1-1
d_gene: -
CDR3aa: CAWMRTVNTEAFF
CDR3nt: TGTGCCTGGATGCGGACAGTGAACACTGAAGCTTTCTTT

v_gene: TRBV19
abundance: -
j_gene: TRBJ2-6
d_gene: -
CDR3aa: CASSTTPAGANVLTF
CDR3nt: TGTGCCAGTAGTACAACACCTGCCGGGGCCAACGTCCTGACTTTC

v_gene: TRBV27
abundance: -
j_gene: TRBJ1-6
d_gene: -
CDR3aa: CASSPPESPLHF
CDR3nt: TGTGCCAGCAGTCCACCCGAGTCACCCCTCCACTTT